This T cell receptor beta chain is drawn from a study of cytomegalovirus exposure and HLA in healthy donors. V lost 4 bases and J 6 bases, leaving 10 bases between the germline ends. CDR1 is MNHNY and CDR2 is SVGAGI in the germline V gene (reference sequence). CDR3 length: 13 residues. With 60 Vbeta and 13 Jbeta primers, the PCR was carried out. Assay used: immunoSEQ multiplex PCR; TCRdb lists only in-frame clones, some missing. Recorded for this sample: over 45,000 clones. Sequencing was done on a sample of PBMCs. The sequence derives from a woman in her late teens or twenties in good health and CMV-seronegative. This rearrangement joins TRBV6-6 to TRBJ1-5; D possibly corresponds to TRBD1 (6 bases). Here the CDR3 reads CASSSVQGQPQHF. The CDR3 region has the DNA TGTGCCAGCAGTTCCGTACAGGGTCAGCCCCAGCATTTT.